This note documents a single TCR beta chain sequence. The specificity of this receptor is unknown. The input lacks base qualities; no much larger clone sits a single base away. The time point label here, explained by the study, means: cycle 2 day 1 (C2D1) of nivolumab. Relapse after autologous stem cell transplantation had occurred in all trial patients, and cohorts A, B and C were distinguished by prior brentuximab vedotin exposure. A total of around 60 patients with relapsed/refractory classical Hodgkin lymphoma made up the trial cohort, and each patient's best overall response was complete response, partial response or progressive disease. Trial patients were treated with single-agent nivolumab in the multi-cohort phase II CheckMate 205 trial. An independent review committee assessed best overall response by applying the 2007 International Working Group response criteria. Trial PBMCs were obtained immediately prior to nivolumab initiation (C1D1) and on therapy at cycle 2 day 1 and cycle 4 day 1. Peripheral blood was collected in 8 mL Vacutainer Cell Preparation Tubes, from which PBMCs were isolated by centrifugation and then cryopreserved.

This specimen belongs to a study of PD-1 blockade in classical Hodgkin lymphoma (dated by TCRdb to the early 2020s). A note on the overall study: Nivolumab dosing was 3 mg/kg intravenously every 2 weeks, continuing until either disease progression or unacceptable toxicity. To define a peripheral blood immune signature of response to PD-1 blockade in classical Hodgkin lymphoma, the study combined TCR beta sequencing with CyTOF. Findings and caveats that apply to the study as a whole: The study covered only a single clinical trial cohort, and the causes of the repertoire differences, possibly disease activity or prior therapy, were still not defined. Lower diversity was observed in patients in whom nivolumab was started less than 1 year after ASCT, and these patients were excluded from later analyses so that confounding by immune reconstitution would be avoided. By C4D1, a significant rise was seen in CD4+ TCR diversity but not in CD8+ TCR diversity (p=0.0027 vs p=0.16), and the rise was most apparent among complete responders (p=0.02). Trial patients achieving complete response had baseline diversity similar to newly diagnosed patients, whereas partial responders and progressors had significantly lower diversity. Baseline TCR diversity was reported as lower in newly diagnosed patients than in healthy donors, and lower still in relapsed/refractory patients.

Counted from cysteine to phenylalanine, this CDR3 has 14 amino acids. Only the CDR3 region is kept as DNA, spanning 42 bases read in frame from base 1. V lost 7 bases and J lost 16 bases, and the count of bases not matched to a germline gene is 18. The germline V gene yields MNHNS for CDR1 and SASEGT for CDR2. The Qiagen DNeasy kit was used to extract genomic DNA from unsorted PBMCs and from the negatively selected CD4+ and CD8+ fractions. TCR beta CDR3 regions were subjected to amplification by immunoSEQ multiplex PCR with primers that anneal to V and J segments. Amplification bias was minimized using a synthetic immune receptor repertoire, and residual bias was removed computationally after sequencing. The authors' analysis ran thus. Repertoire diversity was quantified as the Shannon entropy index using custom Python scripts. Unsorted, CD4+ and CD8+ repertoires were analyzed separately, except in combined analyses where CD4+ and CD8+ sequences were merged in silico. Clonal expansion was defined as at least a 2-fold frequency increase after treatment relative to C1D1, with a pseudocount of 0.5 for undetected baseline clones. Clones with 0 or 1 copy at C1D1 were classified as singleton clones, and clones with 2 or more copies were classified as non-singleton clones. Clones expanded in unsorted samples were annotated as CD4+, CD8+ or unknown by matching protein sequences in sorted samples from the same patient. Wilcoxon tests on paired samples were used to test changes in diversity from C1D1 to C4D1. This immuneACCESS table, as held by TCRdb, lists in-frame sequences with V and J called but not all clones. Of the missing ones, under half trace to an unresolved V gene in checked studies; the others have no known cause. V and J calls plus clone size are reproduced from that table; the DNA served to infer D and trimming. This sample gives roughly 30,000 clones in total; approximately 87% of them show up just once. The ten largest clones capture 20% to 25% of the sample.

The sequenced sample was peripheral blood mononuclear cells (PBMCs), obtained before the second cycle of nivolumab. The clonotype was recovered from a human donor with classical Hodgkin lymphoma. The chain uses TRBV6-1 and TRBJ2-1, and TRBD2 matches 8 of the central bases. The DNA sequence is as follows: TGTGCCAGCACCAACTCTCTTCCGGGGGGGCTTATCTTCTTC. Translated, it reads CASTNSLPGGLIFF.